These 13 T cell receptor beta chains share one sample of origin, sequenced in a study of cytomegalovirus exposure and HLA in healthy donors. Only in-frame clones appear in the TCRdb table, and some are missing; sequencing was by immunoSEQ multiplex PCR. The sample lists roughly 150,000 clones, 70% to 90% seen once, with about 3.5% in the top ten. The sample taken for sequencing was PBMCs. The receptors were sampled from a woman younger than 30 in good health and CMV-seropositive.

The chain has TRBV28 and TRBJ2-5; D is perhaps TRBD1 (6 bases). CDR1 and CDR2 from the germline V gene are MDHEN and SYDVKM. Trimming took off 5 bases at V and 1 base at J, with 11 bases between the two ends. The CDR3 sequence is 14 residues long. In DNA, the CDR3 is TGTGCCAGCAGTCTACAGGGTTTCCAAGAGACCCAGTACTTC. Its protein product is CASSLQGFQETQYF.

The chain combines TRBV5-4 with TRBJ2-1, with 8 bases identical to TRBD2. CDR3 length: 15 amino acids. The germline V gene has CDR1 SGHNT and CDR2 YYREEE (reference sequence). Trimming took 5 bases from V and 7 from J; bases not matched to a gene: 11. CDR3 region: CASRTGLGVWNEQFF. CDR3 in DNA: TGTGCCAGCAGAACGGGACTAGGAGTTTGGAATGAGCAGTTCTTC. Full variable domain (remainder filled in from reference TRBV5-4 and TRBJ2-1): ETGVTQSPTHLIKTRGQQVTLRCSSQSGHNTVSWYQQALGQGPQFIFQYYREEENGRGNFPPRFSGLQFPNYSSELNVNALELDDSALYLCASRTGLGVWNEQFFGPGTRLTVL.

This sequence joins TRBV27 and TRBJ1-4; the match to TRBD1 covers 8 bases. V lost 7 bases, J lost 8 bases, and 12 bases stayed unmatched. Germline assignment: CDR1 MNHEY and CDR2 SMNVEV (reference sequence). CDR3 size: 15 residues. CDR3 sequence: CASTSAGGTREKLFF. CDR3 in DNA: TGTGCCAGCACTTCCGCAGGGGGCACTCGGGAAAAACTGTTTTTT.

CDR3 amino acids: CASSQETGVNYGYTF. The CDR3 nucleotides read TGCGCCAGCAGCCAAGAAACAGGTGTGAACTATGGCTACACCTTC. The chain carries TRBV4-3 and TRBJ1-2, with a possible D match to TRBD1 (5 bases). CDR3 length: 15 residues. CDR1 and CDR2 from the germline V gene are LGHNA and YSLEER. Trimming took off 0 bases at V and 2 bases at J, with 10 bases between the two ends.

The rearrangement joins TRBV5-4 to TRBJ2-5; 7 nucleotides line up with TRBD2. V lost 1 base and J lost 5; bases outside the gene matches: 8. Germline values: CDR1 SGHNT, CDR2 YYREEE (reference sequence). CDR3 length equals 15 residues. Here the CDR3 DNA reads TGTGCCAGCAGCTTGAGCGCGGGAGATAGGGAGACCCAGTACTTC. This sequence encodes CASSLSAGDRETQYF.

This chain connects TRBV2 to TRBJ1-3; 7 nucleotides match TRBD1. Germline CDR1 and CDR2: SNHLY and FYNNEI. Trimming at V came to 5 bases and at J to 4 bases, leaving 5 bases not matched to a gene. The CDR3 sequence is 14 residues long. The CDR3 spells CASSTTGAGNTIYF. The CDR3 bases are TGTGCCAGCAGTACAACAGGGGCGGGAAACACCATATATTTT.

The V and J genes are TRBV9 and TRBJ2-7; D gene ambiguous. The CDR3 consists of 14 residues. V lost 0 bases, J lost 5 bases, and 12 bases lay in between. Germline V lookup: CDR1 SGDLS, CDR2 YYNGEE. In DNA, the CDR3 is TGTGCCAGCAGCGTAGGGCCGTCCCAGGACGAGCAGTACTTC. Amino acid sequence: CASSVGPSQDEQYF.

The chain links TRBV11-3 to TRBJ2-5, with TRBD2 matching over 10 bases. V dropped 4 bases and J dropped 1; count of bases not matched to a gene: 0. This CDR3 has 14 amino acids. In germline, CDR1 is SGHNT, CDR2 YENEEA. CDR3 region: CASSWTSGQETQYF. In nucleotides, the CDR3 is TGTGCCAGCAGCTGGACTAGCGGCCAAGAGACCCAGTACTTC.

The rearrangement uses TRBV5-6 and TRBJ1-5, with 9 bases fitting TRBD1. The CDR3 loop spans 14 amino acids. Trimming took 4 bases from V and 5 from J; bases not matched to a gene: 4. CDR1 SGHDT and CDR2 YYEEEE come from the germline V gene. The CDR3: CASSITGGYQPQHF. The CDR3 nucleotides read TGTGCCAGCAGCATCACAGGGGGCTATCAGCCCCAGCATTTT.

The chain combines TRBV15 with TRBJ2-1, with 8 bases matching TRBD2. J was trimmed by 8 bases and V by 4 bases; bases with no gene match: 13. CDR1 and CDR2 from the germline V gene are LNHNV and YYDKDF (reference sequence). The CDR3 covers 16 residues. CDR3 sequence (DNA): TGTGCCACCAGCACCTCCCTAGCGGGCCCGCGCGATGAGCAGTTCTTC. This translates into CATSTSLAGPRDEQFF.

The CDR3 bases are TGTGCCAGCAGTTACTCCGACGGGGAGGCAACTGAAGCTTTCTTT. Its protein product is CASSYSDGEATEAFF. The chain couples TRBV6-5 to TRBJ1-1; D gene uncertain. The V end lost 0 bases, the J end lost 5 bases, and 13 bases lay between the germline ends. From germline, CDR1 is MNHEY and CDR2 SVGAGI. The CDR3 covers 15 residues.

This chain connects TRBV4-2 to TRBJ1-1; D might be TRBD1 (6 bases). This CDR3 is 13 amino acids long. V gave up 0 bases and J gave up 8 bases, with 10 bases separating them. CDR1 is LGHNA, CDR2 YNFKEQ, per germline. This chain's CDR3 is CASSQDSGVEAFF. Written as DNA, the CDR3 is TGTGCCAGCAGCCAAGATTCAGGGGTCGAAGCTTTCTTT.

V gene TRBV9 combines with J gene TRBJ2-5; 8 bases map to TRBD2. J gave up 5 bases and V 1 base, and 4 bases lay outside the gene matches. The CDR3 spans 14 residues. In germline, CDR1 is SGDLS, CDR2 YYNGEE. The CDR3 reads CASSVTGGMETQYF. Here the CDR3 DNA reads TGTGCCAGCAGCGTAACGGGAGGGATGGAGACCCAGTACTTC.